The 3 T cell receptor beta chains below come from one sample, sequenced in a study of blood T cell repertoires in COVID-19. Measured with immunoSEQ multiplex PCR; TCRdb has only the in-frame clones, and not every one. The sample shows roughly 230,000 clones, approximately 81% of them seen only once. Sequenced sample: peripheral blood. These receptors came from a woman of 80 years or more with COVID-19, enrolled during active disease.

This clone was recorded a few times. The chain links TRBV6-5 to TRBJ2-3, with 11 positions matching TRBD2. The CDR3 sequence is 14 residues long. CDR1 and CDR2 (germline): MNHEY, SVGAGI. V gave up 6 bases and J gave up 4 bases; unmatched junction bases: 3. The CDR3 sequence: CASRSGLAADTQYF. The CDR3 coding sequence is TGTGCCAGCAGATCGGGACTAGCGGCAGATACGCAGTATTTT.

V usage is TRBV18 and J usage is TRBJ2-6; the D gene is possibly TRBD2 (6 bases). The CDR3 totals 17 residues. V lost 2 bases and J lost 0, with 11 bases in between. Germline CDR1 is KGHSH and CDR2 is LQKENI. The CDR3 region has the DNA TGTGCCAGCTCACCAGTGTACGGGGGCTCTGGGGCCAACGTCCTGACTTTC. It specifies CASSPVYGGSGANVLTF.

The J gene is TRBJ2-5, the V gene TRBV6-1; weak D call: TRBD1 (6 bases). The V and J ends lost 0 bases and 2 bases respectively, with 10 bases between them. This CDR3 region has 15 residues. Germline CDR1 and CDR2: MNHNS and SASEGT. The CDR3 reads CASSEALQGQETQYF. The DNA for the CDR3 is TGTGCCAGCAGTGAAGCGCTCCAGGGGCAAGAGACCCAGTACTTC.